The rows below give T cell receptor beta chains drawn from one sample of a study of T cell changes during pregnancy in multiple sclerosis. The data were produced by immunoSEQ multiplex PCR, yet TCRdb's version contains in-frame clones alone and is incomplete. The table lists 35,000 to 45,000 clones, about 88% of them singletons, with roughly 0.58% in the top ten. The source material was CD4+ T cells from peripheral blood mononuclear cells, sampled in the first trimester of pregnancy. Source of these receptors: a female donor with multiple sclerosis, enrolled in a pregnancy study. The CDR3 runs from the conserved cysteine through the conserved F or W. A D gene is named only where the DNA matches it firmly. Clone size is given for some rows only: seen once, a few or many times, or a class if the clone is expanded.

cdr3_nt cdr3_aa v_call d_call j_call clone_size
TGTGCCAGCTCACTTTCTATTTCGTTAGCGGGAGGGCCCAGTCCCTACGAGCAGTACTTC CASSLSISLAGGPSPYEQYF TRBV18 TRBD2 TRBJ2-7 -
TGCGCCAGCAGCCGAGTCCAGCTAGCGGGAGGGGGCAATGAGCAGTTCTTC CASSRVQLAGGGNEQFF TRBV4-1 TRBD2 TRBJ2-1 -
TGTGCCAGCAGCACCGACAGGGGTGTTGTGAACACTGAAGCTTTCTTT CASSTDRGVVNTEAFF TRBV7-2 TRBD1 TRBJ1-1 -
TGCGCCAGCAGCTTCTCCCGGGACAGGCCCTCCAATGAGCAGTTCTTC CASSFSRDRPSNEQFF TRBV5-1 TRBD1 TRBJ2-1 -
TGCAGCGTTGATATGCGGGAGAAGGGCACAGATACGCAGTATTTT CSVDMREKGTDTQYF TRBV29-1 TRBD2 TRBJ2-3 -
TGCGCCAGCAGTGAGATGATAGGGGCTACTGAAGCTTTCTTT CASSEMIGATEAFF TRBV10-2 - TRBJ1-1 -
TGTGCCAGCAGTTTAGGGACAGGGTCCCATTACAATGAGCAGTTCTTC CASSLGTGSHYNEQFF TRBV28 TRBD1 TRBJ2-1 -
TGTGCCAGCAGTTTTTCGGTCTCTGGAAACACCATATATTTT CASSFSVSGNTIYF TRBV28 - TRBJ1-3 -
TGTGCCAGTACCCCCGGTATTCGGGGGGACACTGAAGCTTTCTTT CASTPGIRGDTEAFF TRBV19 - TRBJ1-1 -
TGTGCCTGGAGAGTGGGGACAGGGAATCAGCCCCAGCATTTT CAWRVGTGNQPQHF TRBV30 TRBD1 TRBJ1-5 -
TGTGCCAGTAGTATAGCTGGCGGATCTAGCACAGATACGCAGTATTTT CASSIAGGSSTDTQYF TRBV19 - TRBJ2-3 -
TGTGCCAGCAGTGTTAGCGAAGGGACAGATACGCAGTATTTT CASSVSEGTDTQYF TRBV6-1 - TRBJ2-3 -
TGTGCCAGCAGCTCAGGTGCCGGGAAGGGTATGAAGGGGCAGTACTTC CASSSGAGKGMKGQYF TRBV11-3 - TRBJ2-7 -
TGTGCCAGCAGCCCCCGACTAGAGGGTTCAGATACGCAGTATTTT CASSPRLEGSDTQYF TRBV9 - TRBJ2-3 -
TGCAGCGGCCTACAGGGGAGCTCCTACGAGCAGTACTTC CSGLQGSSYEQYF TRBV29-1 TRBD1 TRBJ2-7 once
TGTGCCAGCAGCCAAGATCTCCTCTTCCAGCGACCCTACGAGCAGTACTTC CASSQDLLFQRPYEQYF TRBV4-2 - TRBJ2-7 -
TGTGCCAGCACCGGCTTCGGGGAGCAGTTCTTC CASTGFGEQFF TRBV7-2 - TRBJ2-1 -
TGTGCCAGCAGCCTTGGGGTCCTCCGGGGAGCCAAAAACATTCAGTACTTC CASSLGVLRGAKNIQYF TRBV14 - TRBJ2-4 -
TGCGCCAGCAGCCCCCGGACAGGGGGGGTTAACATTCAGTACTTC CASSPRTGGVNIQYF TRBV5-1 TRBD1 TRBJ2-4 -
TGTGCCGGCGGACAGGGCCACGGCAATCAGCCCCAGCATTTT CAGGQGHGNQPQHF TRBV19 TRBD1 TRBJ1-5 -
TGCGCCAGCAGCCATCGACTAGCGGGACACTACGAGCAGTACTTC CASSHRLAGHYEQYF TRBV4-3 TRBD2 TRBJ2-7 -
TGTGCCAGCAGCTCCTCCCCGAATGGACTAGCGGGAGCTAGGACCCAGTACTTC CASSSSPNGLAGARTQYF TRBV11-1 TRBD2 TRBJ2-5 -
TGCGCCAGCAGCCGGAGGGACTGGTCGCGAGACGAGCAGTACTTC CASSRRDWSRDEQYF TRBV4-1 - TRBJ2-7 -
TGCGCCAGCAGCTTCGGTTGGGAGGGCTACGAGCAGTACTTC CASSFGWEGYEQYF TRBV5-1 TRBD2 TRBJ2-7 -
TGTGCCAGCAGTTTCGGGACACTGCGCTCTGGGGCCAACGTCCTGACTTTC CASSFGTLRSGANVLTF TRBV28 - TRBJ2-6 few
TGTGCCAGCAGCCGAGGCGAGGGAGAGACCCAGTACTTC CASSRGEGETQYF TRBV7-3 - TRBJ2-5 -
TGTGCCAGCAGTTCCCCAGGCACAGGGGCAACCGGGTACACCTTC CASSSPGTGATGYTF TRBV28 TRBD1 TRBJ1-2 -
TGTGCCTGGAGTCGCGGGACTAGAGTTAATGAGCAGTTCTTC CAWSRGTRVNEQFF TRBV30 TRBD2 TRBJ2-1 -
TGTGCCACCAGCAGGAGACAGGTACCGAACACCGGGGAGCTGTTTTTT CATSRRQVPNTGELFF TRBV15 - TRBJ2-2 -
TGTGCCTGGAGTGCGACAGGGACCGGGGAGCTGTTTTTT CAWSATGTGELFF TRBV30 TRBD1 TRBJ2-2 -
TGTGCCAGCAGCCCCGGACAGGGGGCCGCAACTAATGAAAAACTGTTTTTT CASSPGQGAATNEKLFF TRBV5-8 TRBD1 TRBJ1-4 -
TGTGCCTGGAGTGTACGGGGAGGCCCAGTCGAGCAGTACTTC CAWSVRGGPVEQYF TRBV30 - TRBJ2-7 once
TGTGCCAGCTCACCACCGTCAGGGATAAAAAACATTCAGTACTTC CASSPPSGIKNIQYF TRBV18 - TRBJ2-4 -
TGTGCCAGCTCACCTAGCGCGAGCTCCTACGAGCAGTACTTC CASSPSASSYEQYF TRBV18 - TRBJ2-7 -
TGTGCCAGCAGCTTAAATTCCCGGACGGCGGGGGATTTAGGCTACACCTTC CASSLNSRTAGDLGYTF TRBV7-3 - TRBJ1-2 -
TGTGCCAGCAAACGACAGGGGGATAACTATGGCTACACCTTC CASKRQGDNYGYTF TRBV2 TRBD1 TRBJ1-2 -
TGTGCCAGCAGTTACAGGGGGACAGTAACCTACAATGAGCAGTTCTTC CASSYRGTVTYNEQFF TRBV6-5 TRBD1 TRBJ2-1 -
TGTGCCAGTAGTCCCCAGGGCCAGACAGGGTCCGTCAATCAGCCCCAGCATTTT CASSPQGQTGSVNQPQHF TRBV19 TRBD1 TRBJ1-5 -
TGCGCCAGCAGCCAAGAGGCTCCCGGGACTAGCGGGACCTACTACGAGCAGTACTTC CASSQEAPGTSGTYYEQYF TRBV4-1 TRBD2 TRBJ2-7 few
TGTGCCAGCAGCGCCGGGACTAGCAGTTACAATGAGCAGTTCTTC CASSAGTSSYNEQFF TRBV7-9 TRBD2 TRBJ2-1 -
TGTGCCAGCAGCCCCTCAAAGCGGGGCAGAGATGGCTACACCTTC CASSPSKRGRDGYTF TRBV7-2 - TRBJ1-2 -
TGTGCCAGCTCACGAGGCCACCGAAACACCGGGGAGCTGTTTTTT CASSRGHRNTGELFF TRBV18 - TRBJ2-2 -
TGTGCCAGCACCTCTGAGACATTCTCCTACGAGCAGTACTTC CASTSETFSYEQYF TRBV28 - TRBJ2-7 -
TGTGCCAGCAGCGTAGGAGGTCGGAACACCGGGGAGCTGTTTTTT CASSVGGRNTGELFF TRBV9 - TRBJ2-2 -
TGTGCCAGCAGGGAGGGACAGGGAAATGGCTACACCTTC CASREGQGNGYTF TRBV2 TRBD1 TRBJ1-2 once
TGTGCCAGCAACTCATGGGGGGGACTAGCGGGAACCTACGAGCAGTACTTC CASNSWGGLAGTYEQYF TRBV5-5 TRBD2 TRBJ2-7 -
TGTGCCAGCAGCCAAGTAGGCGGGAACACTGAAGCTTTCTTT CASSQVGGNTEAFF TRBV14 - TRBJ1-1 -
TGCGCCAGCAGCTTGCTGACTAGCGGGAGGGCGGGCAATGAGCAGTTCTTC CASSLLTSGRAGNEQFF TRBV5-1 TRBD2 TRBJ2-1 -
TGTGCCAGCAGTGAAATAGTGACAGATACGCAGTATTTT CASSEIVTDTQYF TRBV6-1 - TRBJ2-3 -
TGCGCCAGCAGTACCGGGGCTGGGGCCAACGTCCTGACTTTC CASSTGAGANVLTF TRBV10-1 - TRBJ2-6 -
TGTGCCAGCAGTGCCCCCGGGACAGGGGGCCAAAACATTCAGTACTTC CASSAPGTGGQNIQYF TRBV6-1 TRBD1 TRBJ2-4 -
TGTGCCAGCAGTTTCTTACCCTCTGGCAGCTATGGCTACACCTTC CASSFLPSGSYGYTF TRBV27 - TRBJ1-2 once
TGTGCCAGCAGTCCCGAGGGGGCGGGCAATCAGCCCCAGCATTTT CASSPEGAGNQPQHF TRBV27 TRBD1 TRBJ1-5 -